This T cell receptor beta chain is drawn from a study of cytomegalovirus exposure and HLA in healthy donors. Study-wide findings and caveats: Researchers reported that a few CMV-associated chains were confirmed in vitro as CMV antigen-specific. A later analysis linked around 15,000 TCR beta sequences to HLA alleles at 0.05 false discovery rate. Highest at DRB1 and lowest at HLA-C, TCR association rates differed among HLA loci in a later analysis.

Deletions cut 0 bases from V and 3 bases from J, with 9 bases between. Looked up from germline, CDR1 is LNHNV and CDR2 is YYDKDF (reference sequence). CDR3 size: 15 residues. PCR used 60 Vbeta primers and 13 Jbeta primers. Sequenced by immunoSEQ multiplex PCR; TCRdb stores in-frame clones only, minus some. This table holds 140,000 to 150,000 clones, around two thirds found once. Comments on this clone: The antigen remains undetermined.

The sample was PBMCs. The source of this sequence is a male donor in good health and CMV-seronegative. The chain couples TRBV15 to TRBJ2-1, with D possibly being TRBD1 (6 bases). The CDR3 protein is CATSRELQGYNEQFF. The CDR3 DNA reads TGTGCCACCAGCAGAGAATTACAGGGCTACAATGAGCAGTTCTTC. Combining the CDR3 with reference TRBV15 and TRBJ2-1 gives the whole variable domain DAMVIQNPRYQVTQFGKPVTLSCSQTLNHNVMYWYQQKSSQAPKLLFHYYDKDFNNEADTPDNFQSRRPNTSFCFLDIRSPGLGDTAMYLCATSRELQGYNEQFFGPGTRLTVL.